Presented here are 8 T cell receptor beta chains from one specimen sequenced in a study of T cell repertoires in cytomegalovirus infection. TCRdb reprocessed the reads via MiXCR and lists one record per CDR3 protein. The data contain 300,000 to 400,000 distinct CDR3 sequences, more than 8% of them singletons. Material: PBMCs. Receptor source: a human donor in good health (CMV status not recorded). Some clones in this sample may be carry-over from other donors' samples.

This clonotype was seen only a few times. This chain joins TRBV27 and TRBJ2-5; no firm D call. Germline CDR1 is MNHEY and CDR2 is SMNVEV (reference sequence). Trimming took 4 bases from V and 2 from J, leaving 23 bases between them. The CDR3 has 18 amino acids. CDR3 nucleotides: TGTGCCAGCAGTTCTCGTAGTCGTGTCTTAAAGAAACAAGAGACCCAGTACTTC. This gives the protein CASSSRSRVLKKQETQYF.

This clonotype was counted only a few times. The chain combines TRBV7-2 with TRBJ2-2; D gene uncertain. The CDR3 length is 15 residues. The germline V gene encodes CDR1 SGHTA and CDR2 FQGNSA. V lost 2 bases, J lost 8 bases, and 15 bases lay in between. The CDR3 is CASSLSATGLGELFF. For the CDR3, the DNA is TGTGCCAGCAGCTTATCGGCGACGGGCCTGGGGGAGCTGTTTTTT. Full variable domain (missing parts from reference TRBV7-2 and TRBJ2-2): GAGVSQSPSNKVTEKGKDVELRCDPISGHTALYWYRQSLGQGLEFLIYFQGNSAPDKSGLPSDRFSAERTGGSVSTLTIQRTQQEDSAVYLCASSLSATGLGELFFGEGSRLTVL.

In its sample, this clonotype was seen many times. The V and J genes are TRBV7-3 and TRBJ2-3; D ambiguous. This CDR3 has 14 residues. Trimming shortened V by 5 bases and J by 4 bases, and 13 bases separated the two germline ends. Germline CDR1 reads SGHTA; CDR2 reads FQGTGA. Here the CDR3 DNA reads TGTGCCAGCAGCGTCAATCGTGGGTCAGATACGCAGTATTTT. It specifies CASSVNRGSDTQYF. Together with reference TRBV7-3 and TRBJ2-3, the CDR3 gives the full variable domain: GAGVSQTPSNKVTEKGKYVELRCDPISGHTALYWYRQSLGQGPEFLIYFQGTGAADDSGLPNDRFFAVRPEGSVSTLKIQRTERGDSAVYLCASSVNRGSDTQYFGPGTRLTVL.

V gene TRBV29-1 combines with J gene TRBJ2-3; 7 positions agree with TRBD1. The CDR3 extends over 12 amino acids. CDR1 is SQVTM, CDR2 ANQGSEA, per germline. V dropped 8 bases and J dropped 1; count of bases not matched to a gene: 3. DNA for the CDR3: TGCAGCCCCGGACAGGGCACAGATACGCAGTATTTT. It codes for CSPGQGTDTQYF.

Notes on this clonotype: A much bigger clone sits one base away, suggesting this may be a read error. The chain combines TRBV7-2 with TRBJ1-2; D not resolved. This CDR3 has 16 amino acids. In germline, CDR1 is SGHTA, CDR2 FQGNSA. CDR3 residues: CASSLGLGPVNYGYSF. CDR3 coding DNA: TGTGCCAGCAGCTTAGGCCTCGGGCCGGTTAACTATGGCTACTCCTTC.

This clonotype was counted between two and nine times. The chain links TRBV7-6 to TRBJ1-6; D is possibly TRBD1 (5 bases). Germline CDR1 reads SGHVS; CDR2 reads FNYEAQ. The CDR3 is 16 residues long. Trimming left V 3 bases short and J 7 bases short, with 16 bases between. Here the CDR3 DNA reads TGTGCCAGCAGCTTGGGGAGGGGAATTCGGAATTCACCCCTCCACTTT. Translation: CASSLGRGIRNSPLHF.

This clonotype has a count of ten or more. V and J are TRBV7-2 and TRBJ2-5; 13 positions match TRBD2. The CDR3 is 16 residues long. Germline CDR1 SGHTA, CDR2 FQGNSA. Trimming removed 6 bases from V and 1 base from J; junction bases left unmatched: 5. CDR3 in DNA: TGTGCCAGCAGACCCGGGACTAGCGGGACCCAAGAGACCCAGTACTTC. The encoded protein is CASRPGTSGTQETQYF.

This clonotype showed up many times. The genes are TRBV3-1 and TRBJ1-2, with D maybe TRBD1 (5 bases). V dropped 1 base and J dropped 6 bases, with 12 bases sitting between them. The CDR3 consists of 14 residues. Germline CDR1 reads LGHDT; CDR2 reads YNNKEL (reference sequence). The CDR3 region is CASSQGQLSNGYTF. CDR3 bases: TGTGCCAGCAGCCAAGGACAGCTTTCGAATGGCTACACCTTC.